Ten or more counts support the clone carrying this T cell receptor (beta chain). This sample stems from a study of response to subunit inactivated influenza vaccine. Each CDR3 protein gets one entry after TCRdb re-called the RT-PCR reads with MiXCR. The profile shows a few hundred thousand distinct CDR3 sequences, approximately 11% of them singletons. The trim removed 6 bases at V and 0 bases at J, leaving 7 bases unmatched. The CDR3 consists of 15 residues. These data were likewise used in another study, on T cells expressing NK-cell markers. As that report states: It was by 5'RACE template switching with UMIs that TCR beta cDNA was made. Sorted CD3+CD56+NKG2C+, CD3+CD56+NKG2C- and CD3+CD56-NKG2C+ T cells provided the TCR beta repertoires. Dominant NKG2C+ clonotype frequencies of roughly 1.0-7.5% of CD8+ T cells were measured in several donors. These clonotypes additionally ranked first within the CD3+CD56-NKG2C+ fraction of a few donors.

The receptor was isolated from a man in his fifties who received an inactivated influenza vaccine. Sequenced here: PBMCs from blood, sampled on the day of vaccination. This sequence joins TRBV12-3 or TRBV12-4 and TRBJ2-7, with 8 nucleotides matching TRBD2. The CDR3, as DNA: TGTGCCAGCAGCCGGGGGGGCGGCAGCTCCTACGAGCAGTACTTC. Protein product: CASSRGGGSSYEQYF.